One and the same sample provided the 20 T cell receptor beta chains below, sequenced in a study of cytomegalovirus exposure and HLA in healthy donors. The PCR was carried out with 60 Vbeta primers and 13 Jbeta primers. Using immunoSEQ multiplex PCR, the repertoire was profiled, and TCRdb retains in-frame clones only, with some absent. The sample has about 150,000 clones, approximately 60% seen once. Sequenced: PBMCs. These receptors came from a woman between 40 and 55 years old in good health and CMV-seronegative.

The chain employs TRBV2 and TRBJ2-7; TRBD1 is a possible D gene (5 bases). The CDR3 runs 13 residues. Trimming took 6 bases from V and 4 from J, leaving 13 bases between them. CDR1 is SNHLY, CDR2 FYNNEI, per germline. CDR3 protein: CASRTADMYEQYF. The CDR3 DNA reads TGTGCCAGCAGGACGGCGGACATGTACGAGCAGTACTTC.

This clone was detected a few times. This rearrangement joins TRBV30 to TRBJ1-1; perhaps TRBD1 as D (5 bases). The CDR3 runs 14 residues. CDR1 is GTSNPN, CDR2 SVGIG, per germline (reference sequence). Trimming removed 5 bases at V and 7 bases at J, with 20 bases between. The CDR3 loop is CAWGTGSLPHEAFF. CDR3 bases: TGTGCCTGGGGTACAGGTTCCCTCCCCCATGAAGCTTTCTTT.

The rearrangement links TRBV29-1 to TRBJ1-1; 8 bases line up with TRBD1. Unmatched junction bases numbered 4, after V lost 7 bases and J lost 6 bases. CDR1 is SQVTM and CDR2 is ANQGSEA in the germline V gene. The CDR3 length is 11 residues. CDR3 coding DNA: TGCAGCGCCGTACAGGGGGCTGAAGCTTTCTTT. Protein: CSAVQGAEAFF.

The chain links TRBV15 to TRBJ1-2; 10 bases are shared with TRBD1. This CDR3 comprises 17 residues. V gave up 2 bases and J gave up 2 bases; unmatched junction bases: 8. From germline, CDR1 is LNHNV and CDR2 YYDKDF (reference sequence). The CDR3 loop reads CATSRLGTGEQNYGYTF. DNA for the CDR3: TGTGCCACCAGCAGACTGGGGACAGGGGAACAAAACTATGGCTACACCTTC. Using reference TRBV15 and TRBJ1-2 for the parts outside the CDR3, the full variable domain is DAMVIQNPRYQVTQFGKPVTLSCSQTLNHNVMYWYQQKSSQAPKLLFHYYDKDFNNEADTPDNFQSRRPNTSFCFLDIRSPGLGDTAMYLCATSRLGTGEQNYGYTFGSGTRLTVV.

The sample holds one count of this clone. This chain joins TRBV28 and TRBJ2-7; D might be TRBD2 (6 bases). The germline V and J ends were trimmed by 8 bases and 1 base, with 21 bases remaining between them. The CDR3 extends over 16 amino acids. CDR1 and CDR2 from the germline V gene are MDHEN and SYDVKM. CDR3 sequence: CASSGDRGLRSYEQYF. The CDR3 DNA reads as TGTGCCAGCTCGGGAGACAGAGGTTTAAGGTCCTACGAGCAGTACTTC.

This clone was found a few times. The chain has TRBV2 and TRBJ2-5; 12 nucleotides line up with TRBD2. Germline values: CDR1 SNHLY, CDR2 FYNNEI. The CDR3 runs to 15 residues. V lost 6 bases to trimming and J lost 5 bases; unmatched junction nucleotides: 7. CDR3 nucleotides: TGTGCCAGCAGAACTAGCGGGGGGCGGGGGGAGACCCAGTACTTC. This translates into CASRTSGGRGETQYF.

This chain uses TRBV15 with TRBJ1-4, with TRBD1 identical over 12 bases. From germline, CDR1 is LNHNV and CDR2 YYDKDF (reference sequence). Trimming removed 3 bases from V and 0 bases from J; junction bases left unmatched: 8. The CDR3 length is 19 residues. CDR3 bases: TGTGCCACCAGCAGGGTGGGACAGGGGGCCAGTGCAACTAATGAAAAACTGTTTTTT. This sequence encodes CATSRVGQGASATNEKLFF.

The chain uses TRBV27 and TRBJ1-5; maybe TRBD1 (6 bases). Trimming shortened V by 6 bases and J by 8 bases, and 14 bases separated the two germline ends. The CDR3 runs 13 residues. CDR1 is MNHEY, CDR2 SMNVEV, per germline (reference sequence). This CDR3 is CASSLSPGEPQHF. The CDR3 DNA reads as TGTGCCAGCAGCCTATCTCCAGGGGAGCCCCAGCATTTT.

This clone has a handful of counts. The chain links TRBV7-3 to TRBJ2-5; 9 bases map to TRBD1. This CDR3 has 14 amino acids. V dropped 4 bases and J dropped 7; count of bases not matched to a gene: 7. CDR1 and CDR2 from the germline V gene are SGHTA and FQGTGA. The CDR3 DNA follows: TGTGCCAGCAGCTCCGGGACAGGGCTAGGGACCCAGTACTTC. Translated, it gives CASSSGTGLGTQYF.

The rearrangement joins TRBV19 to TRBJ2-2, with TRBD1 identical over 10 bases. Germline CDR1 LNHDA, CDR2 SQIVND (reference sequence). The CDR3 length is 14 residues. The V segment lost 4 bases and the J segment 6 bases; nucleotides outside the gene matches: 2. CDR3 sequence (DNA): TGTGCCAGTAGTACGGGACAGGGGTCCGGGGAGCTGTTTTTT. Its protein product is CASSTGQGSGELFF.

V gene TRBV4-1 combines with J gene TRBJ2-3, with 12 positions matching TRBD2. The CDR3 has 18 residues. After removal of 0 bases from V and 0 bases from J, the junction contained 4 bases not matched to a gene. Per the germline V gene, CDR1 is MGHRA and CDR2 is YSYEKL. CDR3 protein: CASSQDGLAGFSTDTQYF. CDR3 DNA sequence: TGCGCCAGCAGCCAAGATGGACTAGCGGGGTTTAGCACAGATACGCAGTATTTT.

This clone has more than one count but fewer than ten. The chain carries TRBV7-9 and TRBJ1-6, with D unresolved. This CDR3 has 13 amino acids. V was shortened by 4 bases and J by 14 bases, with 15 bases between the two germline ends. Germline CDR1 and CDR2: SEHNR and FQNEAQ (reference sequence). The CDR3 sequence: CASSSGFGGTLHF. CDR3 nucleotide sequence: TGTGCCAGCAGCTCGGGTTTTGGCGGCACCCTCCACTTT.

V is TRBV5-1 and J is TRBJ2-1, with a possible D match to TRBD1 (6 bases). Germline V gives CDR1 SGHRS, CDR2 YFSETQ. CDR3 size: 13 residues. Trimming removed 4 bases from V and 8 bases from J, with 13 bases in between. The CDR3 nucleotides read TGCGCCAGCAGCGGCGAGGGGGTCCATGAGCAGTTCTTC. Translating it yields CASSGEGVHEQFF.

In this sample, this clone turned up a few times. Other DNA sequences in this specimen translate into the identical CDR3. The gene calls are TRBV27 and TRBJ2-1; TRBD2 matches 10 bases. The CDR3 has 13 residues. The V gene end was trimmed by 5 bases and the J gene end by 9 bases; junction bases not matched to a gene: 4. Looked up from germline, CDR1 is MNHEY and CDR2 is SMNVEV (reference sequence). In DNA, the CDR3 is TGTGCCAGCAGTCTAGCGGGGGCGGGTGAGCAGTTCTTC. It codes for CASSLAGAGEQFF.

The chain is built from TRBV5-8 and TRBJ1-5; 7 bases fit TRBD1. Germline assignment: CDR1 SGHTS and CDR2 YDEGEE. This CDR3 region has 17 residues. The V segment lost 2 bases and the J segment 0 bases; nucleotides outside the gene matches: 8. The CDR3 DNA sequence: TGTGCCAGCAGCTTCGGGACAGACAATTATAGCAATCAGCCCCAGCATTTT. As protein: CASSFGTDNYSNQPQHF. Complete variable domain (other parts from reference TRBV5-8 and TRBJ1-5): EAGVTQSPTHLIKTRGQQATLRCSPISGHTSVYWYQQALGLGLQFLLWYDEGEERNRGNFPPRFSGRQFPNYSSELNVNALELEDSALYLCASSFGTDNYSNQPQHFGDGTRLSIL.

This rearrangement joins TRBV6-1 to TRBJ2-1; TRBD2 agrees at 7 bases. With V trimmed by 2 bases and J by 3 bases, 4 bases remained unmatched. The CDR3 length is 15 residues. Germline V gives CDR1 MNHNS, CDR2 SASEGT. CDR3 residues: CASSERGGGYNEQFF. The CDR3, as DNA: TGTGCCAGCAGTGAACGCGGGGGAGGCTACAATGAGCAGTTCTTC.

The chain couples TRBV7-9 to TRBJ1-1, with 10 nucleotides matching TRBD1. The CDR3 contains 16 residues. V lost 3 bases, J lost 3 bases, and 7 bases stayed unmatched. Germline CDR1 and CDR2: SEHNR and FQNEAQ (reference sequence). The chain's CDR3 is CASSFGTGDAYTEAFF. The DNA of the CDR3 is TGTGCCAGCAGCTTCGGGACAGGGGATGCCTACACTGAAGCTTTCTTT.

The rearrangement uses TRBV10-3 and TRBJ2-3; D possibly corresponds to TRBD1 (5 bases). Germline V lookup: CDR1 ENHRY, CDR2 SYGVKD. This CDR3 spans 14 amino acids. Trimming cost V 7 bases and J 3 bases, with 14 bases left between them. The CDR3 region has the DNA TGTGCCATCACAGGGTCCTCCTTGACAGATACGCAGTATTTT. Encoded protein: CAITGSSLTDTQYF.

The V gene is TRBV19, the J gene TRBJ2-4, with D possibly TRBD1 on 6 matching bases. The length of the CDR3 is 16 residues. The V end was cut by 3 bases, the J end by 0 bases, with 12 bases between. The V gene's germline CDR1 is LNHDA and CDR2 SQIVND (reference sequence). The DNA for the CDR3 is TGTGCCAGTAGTATCGCAGGGGCCCTAGCCAAAAACATTCAGTACTTC. It translates to CASSIAGALAKNIQYF.

The chain combines TRBV11-2 with TRBJ2-3; 8 nucleotides align to TRBD2. Looked up from germline, CDR1 is SGHAT and CDR2 is FQNNGV. Trimming removed 4 bases from V and 6 bases from J; junction bases left unmatched: 18. CDR3 length equals 18 residues. Here the CDR3 reads CASSSLRGAGANIDTQYF. The DNA for the CDR3 is TGTGCCAGCAGCTCCCTTCGGGGAGCGGGGGCCAACATTGATACGCAGTATTTT.